These 31 T cell receptor beta chains originate from one sample sequenced in a study of T cell responses to AZD1222 COVID-19 vaccine. Measured with immunoSEQ multiplex PCR; TCRdb has only the in-frame clones, and not every one. The sample yields 150,000 to 180,000 clones, roughly 90% seen once. The input for sequencing was peripheral blood, taken on day 0 of MenACWY control vaccination. The receptors shown here come from an adult in good health.

This clone was seen only once. The chain has TRBV19 and TRBJ2-2; 9 nucleotides line up with TRBD2. Germline V lookup: CDR1 LNHDA, CDR2 SQIVND (reference sequence). V lost 6 bases, J lost 4 bases, and 3 bases stayed unmatched. There are 14 residues in the CDR3. CDR3 in DNA: TGTGCCAGTAGAAGCGGGGGGAGCACCGGGGAGCTGTTTTTT. This codes for CASRSGGSTGELFF.

The CDR3 region is CASSYTTRGLVNEQFF. CDR3 sequence (DNA): TGTGCCAGTAGTTATACCACCAGGGGATTAGTCAATGAGCAGTTCTTC. The chain uses TRBV19 and TRBJ2-1; D perhaps matches TRBD1 (6 bases). CDR3 size: 16 residues. The V and J ends lost 5 bases and 6 bases respectively, with 20 bases between them. Germline V gene sequence: CDR1 LNHDA, CDR2 SQIVND (reference sequence).

The gene calls are TRBV2 and TRBJ1-2; 7 nucleotides align to TRBD1. The germline V gene has CDR1 SNHLY and CDR2 FYNNEI. The CDR3 has 14 amino acids. V trimming: 5 bases; J trimming: 7 bases; junction bases outside the gene matches: 10. In DNA, the CDR3 is TGTGCCAGCAGTCAACAGGGAGGGGGCTGTGGCTACACCTTC. Translated, it gives CASSQQGGGCGYTF. Supplemented by reference TRBV2 and TRBJ1-2, the full variable domain reads EPEVTQTPSHQVTQMGQEVILRCVPISNHLYFYWYRQILGQKVEFLVSFYNNEISEKSEIFDDQFSVERPDGSNFTLKIRSTKLEDSAMYFCASSQQGGGCGYTFGSGTRLTVV.

The chain employs TRBV7-2 and TRBJ2-7, with 10 bases identical to TRBD2. Germline V lookup: CDR1 SGHTA, CDR2 FQGNSA. The CDR3 totals 19 residues. V gave up 0 bases and J gave up 0 bases; unmatched junction bases: 11. CDR3 nucleotides: TGTGCCAGCAGCTTAGCGCCGTCTAGCGGGAGAGCGGCCTCCTACGAGCAGTACTTC. Its translation is CASSLAPSSGRAASYEQYF.

The J gene is TRBJ1-2, the V gene TRBV19; D call uncertain. This CDR3 spans 13 amino acids. Trimming pared 7 bases from V and 2 bases from J, leaving 11 bases between. The V gene's germline CDR1 is LNHDA and CDR2 SQIVND (reference sequence). CDR3 in DNA: TGTGCCAGTATCTCGGGGTTCAACTATGGCTACACCTTC. Translated: CASISGFNYGYTF.

This clone was recorded a few times. This chain uses TRBV7-9 with TRBJ2-6; D remains unclear. V was trimmed by 6 bases and J by 3 bases, leaving 18 bases between them. Germline V CDR1 and CDR2: SEHNR, FQNEAQ (reference sequence). The CDR3 runs to 17 residues. The CDR3 protein is CASRPPFRARGANVLTF. The CDR3 nucleotides read TGTGCCAGCAGGCCCCCCTTCCGGGCGCGTGGGGCCAACGTCCTGACTTTC.

This sequence joins TRBV6-1 and TRBJ2-1, with D possibly called TRBD1 or TRBD2 (5 bases each). CDR3 length equals 14 residues. The germline V and J ends were trimmed by 1 base and 6 bases, with 10 bases remaining between them. Germline V gene lookup returns CDR1 MNHNS and CDR2 SASEGT. The CDR3, as DNA: TGTGCCAGCAGTGAAGTGATCGGGACCAATGAGCAGTTCTTC. It encodes CASSEVIGTNEQFF.

V and J are TRBV7-8 and TRBJ2-3, with TRBD1 as a possible D gene (5 bases). The length of the CDR3 is 15 residues. Germline-derived CDR1 and CDR2 are SGHVS and FQNEAQ. V was cut by 5 bases and J by 2 bases, with 14 bases left in between. CDR3 DNA: TGTGCCAGCAGCAGAAGGGGAACTAACACAGATACGCAGTATTTT. Translated: CASSRRGTNTDTQYF.

For the CDR3, the DNA is TGTGCCAGTAGTATAGGGAACCGCATCTCTGGAAACACCATATATTTT. It specifies CASSIGNRISGNTIYF. The chain recombines TRBV19 with TRBJ1-3; D unresolved. Trimming removed 1 base at V and 0 bases at J, with 10 bases between. This CDR3 comprises 16 residues. Looked up from germline, CDR1 is LNHDA and CDR2 is SQIVND (reference sequence).

This chain uses TRBV2 with TRBJ2-7; D perhaps matches TRBD2 (6 bases). CDR1 and CDR2 (germline): SNHLY, FYNNEI. The CDR3 extends over 14 amino acids. V was trimmed by 7 bases and J by 3 bases, leaving 16 bases between them. CDR3 amino acids: CASKRRDGSYEQYV. DNA of the CDR3: TGTGCCAGCAAGCGCCGGGACGGGAGCTACGAGCAGTACGTC.

The chain uses TRBV15 and TRBJ2-1; 12 bases map to TRBD1. This CDR3 contains 14 residues. The V gene end was trimmed by 3 bases and the J gene end by 8 bases; junction bases not matched to a gene: 2. The germline gives CDR1 LNHNV, CDR2 YYDKDF (reference sequence). The CDR3 DNA reads as TGTGCCACCAGCAGGGGACAGGGGGCCGATGAGCAGTTCTTC. Encoded protein: CATSRGQGADEQFF.

The chain is built from TRBV5-1 and TRBJ1-2; tentatively, D is TRBD1 (5 bases). Germline lookup yields CDR1 SGHRS and CDR2 YFSETQ. This CDR3 region has 13 residues. V gave up 4 bases and J gave up 7 bases, with 14 bases separating them. CDR3 coding DNA: TGCGCCAGCAGCCTCCGACCAGGGAGTGGCTACACCTTC. It is translated as CASSLRPGSGYTF.

The chain recombines TRBV13 with TRBJ1-5; D is undetermined. From germline, CDR1 is PRHDT and CDR2 FYEKMQ (reference sequence). V shed 6 bases and J shed 4 bases, with 10 bases lying between them. CDR3 length: 13 amino acids. The CDR3, as DNA: TGTGCCAGCAGTCAAAGGGAGAATCAGCCCCAGCATTTT. Amino acid sequence: CASSQRENQPQHF.

This sequence joins TRBV19 and TRBJ1-6; D is unclear. CDR3 length equals 13 residues. CDR1 and CDR2 from the germline V gene are LNHDA and SQIVND (reference sequence). The V gene lost 5 bases and the J gene lost 8 bases, with 10 bases spanning the gap. The CDR3 protein is CASSPSRYSPLHF. The CDR3, as DNA: TGTGCCAGTAGTCCCTCGCGGTATTCACCCCTCCACTTT.

V usage is TRBV12-5 and J usage is TRBJ1-1; tentatively, D is TRBD1 (6 bases). Trimming cost V 7 bases and J 6 bases, with 24 bases left between them. Germline V lookup: CDR1 LGHNT, CDR2 FRNRAP. This CDR3 comprises 16 residues. This CDR3 reads CASDVGGAGLDAEAFF. CDR3 DNA: TGTGCTAGTGACGTCGGGGGGGCGGGCCTGGACGCTGAAGCTTTCTTT.

This chain connects TRBV11-2 to TRBJ2-3; the D gene is possibly TRBD1 (6 bases). The CDR3 spans 16 residues. V lost 2 bases to trimming and J lost 2 bases, with 14 bases between them. The germline gives CDR1 SGHAT, CDR2 FQNNGV. The CDR3 DNA reads TGTGCCAGCAGCTTAATCTCAGGGGCGGCCACAGATACGCAGTATTTT. This translates into CASSLISGAATDTQYF.

CDR3 nucleotide sequence: TGTGCCATCACCGCTGGACAGGGGTACGACAATGAGCAGTTCTTC. Its translation is CAITAGQGYDNEQFF. The rearrangement links TRBV10-3 to TRBJ2-1, with 9 bases lining up with TRBD1. Looked up from germline, CDR1 is ENHRY and CDR2 is SYGVKD. The junction had 9 bases not matched to a gene; V was cut back by 7 bases and J by 5 bases. The CDR3 covers 15 residues.

As DNA, the CDR3 is TGTGCCAGCAGCCGACCGACCTCTGGGGCCAACGTCCTGACTTTC. This codes for CASSRPTSGANVLTF. The chain uses TRBV3-1 (or the pseudogene TRBV3-2) and TRBJ2-6; D is unresolved. V shed 4 bases and J shed 0 bases, with 7 bases lying between them. CDR3 length: 15 residues. Germline V gene data show CDR1 as LGHDT and CDR2 as YNNKEL (reference sequence).

The rearrangement joins TRBV7-2 to TRBJ1-2; D gene uncertain. This CDR3 contains 13 residues. V was shortened by 5 bases and J by 3 bases, with 10 bases between the two germline ends. Germline assignment: CDR1 SGHTA and CDR2 FQGNSA. The CDR3 sequence is CASSRPSDYGYTF. As DNA, the CDR3 is TGTGCCAGCAGCCGACCCTCGGACTATGGCTACACCTTC.

The rearrangement uses TRBV5-1 and TRBJ1-3; 10 nucleotides line up with TRBD1. Germline V gene sequence: CDR1 SGHRS, CDR2 YFSETQ. The length of the CDR3 is 18 residues. The ends lost 4 bases at V and 0 bases at J; junction bases unmatched: 10. The CDR3 sequence is CASSPDDRGPSSGNTIYF. The CDR3 DNA follows: TGCGCCAGCAGCCCAGACGACAGGGGGCCCAGCTCTGGAAACACCATATATTTT.

V and J are TRBV6-4 and TRBJ2-1, with D perhaps TRBD2 (5 bases). Trimming took off 3 bases at V and 2 bases at J, with 8 bases between the two ends. This CDR3 region has 14 residues. From germline, CDR1 is MRHNA and CDR2 SNTAGT. CDR3 in DNA: TGTGCCAGCAGTGAAACGGGAACCTACAATGAGCAGTTCTTC. It encodes CASSETGTYNEQFF.

The chain employs TRBV7-8 and TRBJ2-3, with 8 nucleotides matching TRBD2. This CDR3 region has 15 residues. CDR1 is SGHVS and CDR2 is FQNEAQ in the germline V gene. J gave up 5 bases and V 1 base, and 5 bases lay outside the gene matches. CDR3: CASSLGVAGRDTQYF. DNA of the CDR3: TGTGCCAGCAGCTTAGGGGTAGCGGGGAGAGATACGCAGTATTTT.

The gene calls are TRBV5-8 and TRBJ1-2; D gene uncertain. CDR3 length: 13 amino acids. The ends were cut back, 3 bases at V and 1 base at J, with 7 bases in the middle. The germline V gene has CDR1 SGHTS and CDR2 YDEGEE. This CDR3 is CASSSDYNYGYTF. DNA for the CDR3: TGTGCCAGCAGCTCGGACTATAACTATGGCTACACCTTC.

As to this clone: In the same sample, other DNA sequences code for this CDR3. This chain links TRBV5-1 with TRBJ1-5; the D gene is possibly TRBD1 (5 bases). Trimming stripped 0 bases from V and 1 base from J, with 5 bases between. The CDR3 loop spans 14 amino acids. Germline V CDR1 and CDR2: SGHRS, YFSETQ. The CDR3 loop reads CASSLAGSNQPQHF. The CDR3 region has the DNA TGCGCCAGCAGCTTGGCAGGGAGCAATCAGCCCCAGCATTTT.

The chain joins TRBV2 to TRBJ1-5, with D possibly matching TRBD1 (5 bases). The CDR3 length is 15 residues. V lost 7 bases and J 2 bases, leaving 15 bases between the germline ends. Per germline, CDR1 SNHLY and CDR2 FYNNEI. In nucleotides, the CDR3 is TGTGCCAGCACGGTGGGGCCGAGGGGCAATCAGCCCCAGCATTTT. Translating gives CASTVGPRGNQPQHF.

This clone was observed a single time. This chain joins TRBV4-2 and TRBJ2-4, with D perhaps TRBD2 (6 bases). V shed 1 base and J shed 0 bases, with 13 bases lying between them. The CDR3 has 17 amino acids. Germline V CDR1 and CDR2: LGHNA, YNFKEQ. The CDR3 DNA reads as TGTGCCAGCAGCCAAGCAGCGGGTCTCCAAGCCAAAAACATTCAGTACTTC. This codes for CASSQAAGLQAKNIQYF.

The chain is built from TRBV19 and TRBJ2-1; 11 nucleotides match TRBD1. V lost 5 bases, J lost 10 bases, and 7 bases stayed unmatched. This CDR3 contains 14 residues. Germline CDR1 and CDR2: LNHDA and SQIVND (reference sequence). This CDR3 is CASSPDRGLQEQFF. The CDR3 bases are TGTGCCAGTAGTCCGGACAGGGGGCTACAAGAGCAGTTCTTC.

The chain carries TRBV5-1 and TRBJ1-1, with a tentative D call TRBD1 (5 bases). The CDR3 covers 14 residues. V was trimmed by 1 base and J by 8 bases, leaving 15 bases between them. Germline assignment: CDR1 SGHRS and CDR2 YFSETQ. Here the CDR3 DNA reads TGCGCCAGCAGCTTGAGGCCAGGGAATGTAGAAGCTTTCTTT. Its protein product is CASSLRPGNVEAFF.

The chain has TRBV7-9 and TRBJ2-5; possibly TRBD2 for D (5 bases). Trimming shortened V by 1 base and J by 13 bases, and 22 bases separated the two germline ends. The length of the CDR3 is 15 residues. CDR1 SEHNR and CDR2 FQNEAQ come from the germline V gene (reference sequence). The CDR3 coding sequence is TGTGCCAGCAGCTTAGGTGGGGAGCACAAGAGAGAGGGGTACTTC. The encoded protein is CASSLGGEHKREGYF.

The V call is TRBV7-8, the J call TRBJ1-1; no definite D call. Trimming cost V 5 bases and J 5 bases, with 12 bases left between them. Looked up from germline, CDR1 is SGHVS and CDR2 is FQNEAQ. The CDR3 length is 13 residues. The DNA for the CDR3 is TGTGCCAGCAGCCAGCCCGAGGGAACTGAAGCTTTCTTT. This gives the protein CASSQPEGTEAFF.

The rearrangement uses TRBV10-3 and TRBJ1-2; D remains ambiguous. The V gene lost 10 bases and the J gene lost 1 base, with 7 bases spanning the gap. This CDR3 comprises 11 residues. Germline V gives CDR1 ENHRY, CDR2 SYGVKD. The CDR3 protein is CASGDNYGYTF. In nucleotides, the CDR3 is TGTGCCAGCGGAGATAACTATGGCTACACCTTC.